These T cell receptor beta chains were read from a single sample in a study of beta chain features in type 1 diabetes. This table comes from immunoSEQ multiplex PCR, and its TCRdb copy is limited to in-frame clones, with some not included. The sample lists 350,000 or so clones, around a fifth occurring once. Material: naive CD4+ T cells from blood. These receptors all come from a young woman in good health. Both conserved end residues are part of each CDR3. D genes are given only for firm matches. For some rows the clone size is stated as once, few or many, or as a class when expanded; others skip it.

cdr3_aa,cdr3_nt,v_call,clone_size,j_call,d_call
CASSLLRQQQNTEAFF,TGCGCCAGCAGCCTACTTAGACAACAGCAAAACACTGAAGCTTTCTTT,TRBV4-1,.,TRBJ1-1,.
CATGRGGQETQYF,TGCGCCACCGGACGCGGGGGACAAGAGACCCAGTACTTC,TRBV5-1,.,TRBJ2-5,TRBD2
CASRFLGVTQETQYF,TGCGCCAGCAGGTTCCTCGGGGTTACTCAAGAGACCCAGTACTTC,TRBV5-1,.,TRBJ2-5,.
CAWSRGPGGYTF,TGTGCCTGGAGTCGAGGGCCTGGGGGCTACACCTTC,TRBV30,.,TRBJ1-2,.
CASSVVNSGKGEQFF,TGTGCCAGCAGCGTAGTTAATAGCGGCAAAGGTGAGCAGTTCTTC,TRBV9,.,TRBJ2-1,.
CASSVGSVSYNEQFF,TGTGCCAGCAGCGTCGGGTCAGTCTCCTACAATGAGCAGTTCTTC,TRBV9,.,TRBJ2-1,.
CASSEQGQSNYGYTF,TGTGCCAGCAGTGAACAGGGACAAAGTAACTATGGCTACACCTTC,TRBV6-1,.,TRBJ1-2,.
CASSPRTSGPGTQYF,TGTGCCAGTAGTCCCCGAACTAGCGGCCCGGGGACCCAGTACTTC,TRBV19,few,TRBJ2-5,TRBD2
CASSQDRDGRMSGANVLTF,TGCGCCAGCAGCCAAGACAGGGATGGAAGAATGTCTGGGGCCAACGTCCTGACTTTC,TRBV4-1,once,TRBJ2-6,.
CASSLVPRNSLGYTF,TGCGCCAGCAGCTTGGTTCCCAGGAACTCTCTCGGCTACACCTTC,TRBV5-1,.,TRBJ1-2,.
CAWSVQAGVETQYF,TGTGCCTGGAGTGTACAAGCGGGAGTGGAGACCCAGTACTTC,TRBV30,.,TRBJ2-5,TRBD2
CASTTPGQETQYF,TGTGCCAGCACCACTCCCGGTCAAGAGACCCAGTACTTC,TRBV25-1,few,TRBJ2-5,.
CSVVPGLVPGELFF,TGCAGCGTAGTTCCGGGACTAGTTCCCGGGGAGCTGTTTTTT,TRBV29-1,.,TRBJ2-2,TRBD2
CASRPLTRRGNEQFF,TGTGCCAGCAGGCCATTAACAAGGAGGGGCAATGAGCAGTTCTTC,TRBV14,.,TRBJ2-1,.
CASSLEGQGGRSFF,TGCGCCAGCAGCTTGGAGGGACAGGGAGGGAGGTCTTTCTTT,TRBV5-1,few,TRBJ1-1,TRBD1
CASKQRQSGEQYF,TGTGCCAGCAAGCAAAGACAGTCTGGCGAGCAGTACTTC,TRBV6-5,few,TRBJ2-7,.
CASSRQGAHGYTF,TGTGCCAGTAGTCGACAGGGGGCCCATGGCTACACCTTC,TRBV19,.,TRBJ1-2,TRBD1
CASSRVAPNEQFF,TGTGCCAGTAGCCGGGTCGCGCCCAATGAGCAGTTCTTC,TRBV19,few,TRBJ2-1,.
CASSRDNYGYTF,TGTGCCAGCAGCCGAGATAACTATGGCTACACCTTC,TRBV7-9,few,TRBJ1-2,.
CASSLLRLASYNEQFF,TGTGCCAGCAGCTTACTCCGCCTAGCAAGCTACAATGAGCAGTTCTTC,TRBV11-2,.,TRBJ2-1,.
CAWSTRPGRAYNEQFF,TGTGCCTGGAGTACTCGGCCGGGGAGGGCCTACAATGAGCAGTTCTTC,TRBV30,.,TRBJ2-1,TRBD2
CASRRTLQETQYF,TGTGCCAGCAGGAGGACACTTCAAGAGACCCAGTACTTC,TRBV2,.,TRBJ2-5,.
CASSTGQGNTEAFF,TGTGCCAGTAGTACGGGACAAGGGAACACTGAAGCTTTCTTT,TRBV19,few,TRBJ1-1,.
CAWSVRGTSGRQYF,TGTGCCTGGAGTGTACGAGGGACTAGCGGGAGGCAGTACTTC,TRBV30,.,TRBJ2-7,TRBD2
CASSLISGGAGDTQYF,TGTGCCAGTAGCCTTATCTCAGGGGGCGCGGGGGATACGCAGTATTTT,TRBV19,.,TRBJ2-3,TRBD1
CASSLVGSYEQYF,TGTGCCAGCAGCTTGGTCGGCTCCTACGAGCAGTACTTC,TRBV5-5,.,TRBJ2-7,.
CASSISGSIETQYF,TGTGCCAGCAGCATTAGCGGGAGTATAGAGACCCAGTACTTC,TRBV11-3,.,TRBJ2-5,TRBD2
CASSLGTGINQPQHF,TGTGCCAGCAGTTTAGGGACAGGGATCAATCAGCCCCAGCATTTT,TRBV27,few,TRBJ1-5,TRBD1
CSVGGTVLYGYTF,TGCAGCGTGGGTGGGACAGTTCTCTATGGCTACACCTTC,TRBV29-1,few,TRBJ1-2,TRBD1
CATSRATGNTEAFF,TGTGCCACCAGCAGAGCAACCGGGAACACTGAAGCTTTCTTT,TRBV15,.,TRBJ1-1,.
CASNVEGLASDTQYF,TGCGCCAGCAACGTAGAGGGACTAGCGTCAGATACGCAGTATTTT,TRBV4-1,.,TRBJ2-3,TRBD2
CASSSGQGWFGQYF,TGTGCCAGCAGCTCCGGACAGGGCTGGTTTGGGCAGTACTTC,TRBV11-2,.,TRBJ2-7,TRBD1
CASSQERGNTQYF,TGCGCCAGCAGCCAAGAACGGGGGAATACGCAGTATTTT,TRBV4-3,few,TRBJ2-3,.
CASSVGTGGASTMGQFF,TGTGCCAGCAGCGTGGGGACAGGGGGGGCTTCAACAATGGGGCAGTTCTTC,TRBV9,.,TRBJ2-1,TRBD1
CASSPLGPKSPYEQYF,TGTGCCAGCTCACCACTTGGTCCAAAAAGCCCCTACGAGCAGTACTTC,TRBV18,.,TRBJ2-7,.
CASSPGQGQNSPLHF,TGTGCCAGCTCACCCGGACAGGGGCAGAATTCACCCCTCCACTTT,TRBV18,.,TRBJ1-6,TRBD1
CAISDGTVNTEAFF,TGTGCCATCAGTGATGGGACAGTGAACACTGAAGCTTTCTTT,TRBV10-3,.,TRBJ1-1,TRBD1
CASSPRTGVGEKLFF,TGTGCCAGCAGCCCCCGGACAGGGGTAGGAGAAAAACTGTTTTTT,TRBV9,.,TRBJ1-4,TRBD1
CASSPQVPYEQYF,TGTGCCAGCAGTCCGCAGGTCCCCTACGAGCAGTACTTC,TRBV25-1,.,TRBJ2-7,.
CASSFGQEGETQYF,TGCGCCAGCAGCTTTGGCCAGGAGGGAGAGACCCAGTACTTC,TRBV5-1,.,TRBJ2-5,.
CASTTGQGSTEAFF,TGTGCCAGCACCACCGGACAGGGGAGCACTGAAGCTTTCTTT,TRBV6-6,few,TRBJ1-1,TRBD1